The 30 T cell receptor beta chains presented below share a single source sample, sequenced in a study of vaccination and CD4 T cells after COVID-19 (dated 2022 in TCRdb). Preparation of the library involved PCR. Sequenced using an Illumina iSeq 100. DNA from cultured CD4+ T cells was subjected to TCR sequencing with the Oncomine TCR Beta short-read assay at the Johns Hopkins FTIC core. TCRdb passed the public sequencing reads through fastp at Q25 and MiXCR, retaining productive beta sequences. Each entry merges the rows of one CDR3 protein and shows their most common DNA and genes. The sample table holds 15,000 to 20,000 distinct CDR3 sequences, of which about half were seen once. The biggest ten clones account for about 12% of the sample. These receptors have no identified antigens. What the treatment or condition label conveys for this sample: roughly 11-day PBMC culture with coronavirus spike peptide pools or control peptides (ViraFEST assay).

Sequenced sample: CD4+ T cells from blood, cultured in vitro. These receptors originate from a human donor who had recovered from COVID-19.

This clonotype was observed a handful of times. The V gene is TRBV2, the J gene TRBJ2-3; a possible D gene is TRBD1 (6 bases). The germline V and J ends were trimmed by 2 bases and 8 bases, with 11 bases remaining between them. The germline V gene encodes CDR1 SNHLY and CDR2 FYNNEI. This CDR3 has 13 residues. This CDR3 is CASSENKGVTQYF. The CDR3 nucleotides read TGTGCCAGCAGTGAAAATAAGGGGGTTACGCAGTATTTT.

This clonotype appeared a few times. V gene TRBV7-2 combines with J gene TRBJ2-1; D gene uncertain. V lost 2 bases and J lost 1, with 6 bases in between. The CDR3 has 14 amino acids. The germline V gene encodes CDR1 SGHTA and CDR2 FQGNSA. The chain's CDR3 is CASSLPSSYNEQFF. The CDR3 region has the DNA TGTGCCAGCAGCTTACCCAGTTCCTACAATGAGCAGTTCTTC.

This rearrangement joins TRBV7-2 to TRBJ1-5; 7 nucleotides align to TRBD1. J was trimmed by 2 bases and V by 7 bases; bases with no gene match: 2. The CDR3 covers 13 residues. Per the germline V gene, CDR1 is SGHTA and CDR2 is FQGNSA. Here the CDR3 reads CASTGQGNQPQHF. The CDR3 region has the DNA TGTGCCAGCACCGGACAGGGCAATCAGCCCCAGCATTTT.

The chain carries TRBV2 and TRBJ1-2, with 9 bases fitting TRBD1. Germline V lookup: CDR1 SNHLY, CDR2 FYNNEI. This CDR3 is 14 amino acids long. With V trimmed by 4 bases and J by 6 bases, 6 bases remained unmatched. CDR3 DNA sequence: TGTGCCAGCAGTGTAAGGGACAGGGACGATGGCTACACCTTC. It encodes CASSVRDRDDGYTF.

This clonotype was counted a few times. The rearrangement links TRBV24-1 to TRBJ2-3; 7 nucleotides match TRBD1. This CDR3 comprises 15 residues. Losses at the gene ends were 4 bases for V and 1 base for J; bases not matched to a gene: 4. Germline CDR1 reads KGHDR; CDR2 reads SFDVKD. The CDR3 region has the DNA TGTGCCACCAGTGACCGTGACAGGGGCACAGATACGCAGTATTTT. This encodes CATSDRDRGTDTQYF.

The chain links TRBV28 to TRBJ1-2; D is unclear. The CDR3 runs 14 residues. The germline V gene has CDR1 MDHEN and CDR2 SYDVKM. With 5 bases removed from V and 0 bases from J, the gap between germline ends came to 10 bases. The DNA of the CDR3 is TGTGCCAGCAGTCCCGGGGTCTCTAACTATGGCTACACCTTC. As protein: CASSPGVSNYGYTF.

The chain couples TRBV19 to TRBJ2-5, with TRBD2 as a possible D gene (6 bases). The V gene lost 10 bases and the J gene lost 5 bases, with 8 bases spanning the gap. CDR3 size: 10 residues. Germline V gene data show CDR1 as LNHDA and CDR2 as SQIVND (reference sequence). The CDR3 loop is CATGGETQYF. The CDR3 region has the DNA TGTGCCACCGGAGGGGAGACCCAGTACTTC.

In DNA, the CDR3 is TGTGCCAGCAGCCCGGGACAGGCCCCCTTCTACGAGCAGTACTTC. Translating it yields CASSPGQAPFYEQYF. The rearrangement links TRBV11-3 to TRBJ2-7; 8 nucleotides match TRBD1. V dropped 5 bases and J dropped 3; count of bases not matched to a gene: 9. This CDR3 has 15 amino acids. Germline-derived CDR1 and CDR2 are SGHNT and YENEEA. The complete variable domain, with remaining parts taken from reference TRBV11-3 and TRBJ2-7, reads EAGVVQSPRYKIIEKKQPVAFWCNPISGHNTLYWYLQNLGQGPELLIRYENEEAVDDSQLPKDRFSAERLKGVDSTLKIQPAELGDSAVYLCASSPGQAPFYEQYFGPGTRLTVT.

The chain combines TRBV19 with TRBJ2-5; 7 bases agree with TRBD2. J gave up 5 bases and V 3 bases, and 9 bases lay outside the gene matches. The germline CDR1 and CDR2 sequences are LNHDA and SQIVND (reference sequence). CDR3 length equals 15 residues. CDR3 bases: TGTGCCAGTAGTATCTCGGCGGGAGTTGTGGAGACCCAGTACTTC. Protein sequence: CASSISAGVVETQYF.

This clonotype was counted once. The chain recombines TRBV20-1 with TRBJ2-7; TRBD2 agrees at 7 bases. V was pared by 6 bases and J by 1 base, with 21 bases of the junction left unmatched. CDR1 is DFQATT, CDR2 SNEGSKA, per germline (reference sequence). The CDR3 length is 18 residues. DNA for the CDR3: TGCAGTGCAACCGGAGGGGCGGGAGTTTTCATGTGGTCCTACGAGCAGTACTTC. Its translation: CSATGGAGVFMWSYEQYF.

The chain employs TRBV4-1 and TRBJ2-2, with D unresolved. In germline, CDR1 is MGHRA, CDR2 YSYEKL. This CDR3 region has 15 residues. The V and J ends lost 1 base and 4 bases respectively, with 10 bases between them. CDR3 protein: CASSQAQLITGELFF. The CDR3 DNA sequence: TGCGCCAGCAGCCAAGCCCAGTTGATCACCGGGGAGCTGTTTTTT.

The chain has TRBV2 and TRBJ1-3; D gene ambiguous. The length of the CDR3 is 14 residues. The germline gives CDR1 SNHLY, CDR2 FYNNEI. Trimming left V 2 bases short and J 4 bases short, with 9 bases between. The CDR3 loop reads CASSEPRLGNTIYF. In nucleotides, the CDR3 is TGTGCCAGCAGTGAACCCCGATTGGGAAACACCATATATTTT.

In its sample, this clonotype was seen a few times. The DNA for the CDR3 is TGTGCCAGCAGATCAAGGGAAGGGGGGCGGATCAATCAGCCCCAGCATTTT. Encoded protein: CASRSREGGRINQPQHF. V usage is TRBV6-1 and J usage is TRBJ1-5; TRBD1 is a possible D gene (6 bases). This CDR3 has 17 residues. Germline loops: CDR1 MNHNS, CDR2 SASEGT. The V end was cut by 6 bases, the J end by 3 bases, with 21 bases between.

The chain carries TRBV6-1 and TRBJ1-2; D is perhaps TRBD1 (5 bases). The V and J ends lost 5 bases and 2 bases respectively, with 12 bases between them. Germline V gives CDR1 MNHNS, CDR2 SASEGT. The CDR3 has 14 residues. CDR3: CASSREQENYGYTF. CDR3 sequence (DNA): TGTGCCAGCAGTCGCGAACAGGAAAACTATGGCTACACCTTC.

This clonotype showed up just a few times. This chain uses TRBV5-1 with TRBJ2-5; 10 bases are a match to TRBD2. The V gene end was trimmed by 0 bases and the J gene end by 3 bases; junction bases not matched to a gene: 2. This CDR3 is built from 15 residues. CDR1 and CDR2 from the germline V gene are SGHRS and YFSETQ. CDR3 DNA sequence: TGCGCCAGCAGCTTGGACCTAGCGGGAGAAGAGACCCAGTACTTC. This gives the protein CASSLDLAGEETQYF.

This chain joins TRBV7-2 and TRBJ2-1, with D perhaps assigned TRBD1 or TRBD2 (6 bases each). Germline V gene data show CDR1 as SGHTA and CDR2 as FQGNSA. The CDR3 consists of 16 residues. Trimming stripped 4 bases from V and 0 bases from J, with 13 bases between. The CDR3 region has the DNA TGTGCCAGCAGCTCCCGGGGGCGTGGCTCCTACAATGAGCAGTTCTTC. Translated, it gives CASSSRGRGSYNEQFF.

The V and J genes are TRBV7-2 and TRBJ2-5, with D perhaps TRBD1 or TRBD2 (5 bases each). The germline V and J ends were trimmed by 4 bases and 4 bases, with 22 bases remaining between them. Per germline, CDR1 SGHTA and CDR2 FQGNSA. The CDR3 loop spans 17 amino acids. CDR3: CASSSHPRGPRGETQYF. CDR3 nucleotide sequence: TGTGCCAGCAGCTCCCACCCACGGGGCCCTCGGGGAGAGACCCAGTACTTC.

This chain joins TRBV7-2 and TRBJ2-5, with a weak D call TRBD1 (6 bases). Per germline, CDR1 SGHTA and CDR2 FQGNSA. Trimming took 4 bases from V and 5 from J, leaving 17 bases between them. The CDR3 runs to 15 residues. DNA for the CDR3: TGTGCCAGCAGCTCTAGGGTTACAGGGATGGAGACCCAGTACTTC. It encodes CASSSRVTGMETQYF. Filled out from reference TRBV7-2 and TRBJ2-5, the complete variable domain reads GAGVSQSPSNKVTEKGKDVELRCDPISGHTALYWYRQSLGQGLEFLIYFQGNSAPDKSGLPSDRFSAERTGGSVSTLTIQRTQQEDSAVYLCASSSRVTGMETQYFGPGTRLLVL.

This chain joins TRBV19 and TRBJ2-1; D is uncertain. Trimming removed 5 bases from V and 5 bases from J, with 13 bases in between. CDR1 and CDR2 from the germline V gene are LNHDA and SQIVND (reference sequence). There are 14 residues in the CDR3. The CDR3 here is CASSLPKFHNEQFF. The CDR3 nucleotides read TGTGCCAGTAGTCTCCCGAAATTCCACAATGAGCAGTTCTTC.

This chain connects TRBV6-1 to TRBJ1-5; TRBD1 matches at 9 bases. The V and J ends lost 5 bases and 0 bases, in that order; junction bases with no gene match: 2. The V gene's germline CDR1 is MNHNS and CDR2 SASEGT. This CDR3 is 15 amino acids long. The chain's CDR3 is CASSRDRASNQPQHF. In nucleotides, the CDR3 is TGTGCCAGCAGTCGGGACAGGGCTAGCAATCAGCCCCAGCATTTT.

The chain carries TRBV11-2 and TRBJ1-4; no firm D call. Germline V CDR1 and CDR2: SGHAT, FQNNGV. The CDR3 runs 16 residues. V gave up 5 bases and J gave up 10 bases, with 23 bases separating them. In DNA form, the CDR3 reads TGTGCCAGCAGCCTTCAACTACCCGGGTCCGCAGTAAAACTGTTTTTT. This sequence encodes CASSLQLPGSAVKLFF.

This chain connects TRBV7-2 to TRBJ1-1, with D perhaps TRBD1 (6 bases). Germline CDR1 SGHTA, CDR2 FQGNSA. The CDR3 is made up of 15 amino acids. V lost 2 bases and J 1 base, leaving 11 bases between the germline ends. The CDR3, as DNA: TGTGCCAGCAGCTTAATGGGGGCAGCGAACACTGAAGCTTTCTTT. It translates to CASSLMGAANTEAFF.

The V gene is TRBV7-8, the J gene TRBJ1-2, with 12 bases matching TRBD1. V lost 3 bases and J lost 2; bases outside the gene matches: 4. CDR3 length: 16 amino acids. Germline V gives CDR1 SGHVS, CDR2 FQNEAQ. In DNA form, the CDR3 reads TGTGCCAGCAGCTTCCCGGGACAGGGGGCCAACTATGGCTACACCTTC. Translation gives CASSFPGQGANYGYTF.

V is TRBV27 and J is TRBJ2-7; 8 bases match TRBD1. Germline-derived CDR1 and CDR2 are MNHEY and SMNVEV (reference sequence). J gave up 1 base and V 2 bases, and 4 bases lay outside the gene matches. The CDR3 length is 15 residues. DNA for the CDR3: TGTGCCAGCAGTTTAAGGGGGGACAGGTCCTACGAGCAGTACTTC. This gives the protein CASSLRGDRSYEQYF.

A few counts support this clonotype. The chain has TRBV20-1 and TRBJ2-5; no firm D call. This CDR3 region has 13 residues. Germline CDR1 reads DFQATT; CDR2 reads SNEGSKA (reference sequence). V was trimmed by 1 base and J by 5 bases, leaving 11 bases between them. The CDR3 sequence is CSARALVRETQYF. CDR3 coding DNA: TGCAGTGCTAGAGCCCTAGTAAGGGAGACCCAGTACTTC.

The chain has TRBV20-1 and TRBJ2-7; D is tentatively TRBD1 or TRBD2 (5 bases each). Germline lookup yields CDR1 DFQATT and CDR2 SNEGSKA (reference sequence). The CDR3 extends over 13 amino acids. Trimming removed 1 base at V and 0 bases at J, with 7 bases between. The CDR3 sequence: CSARGGSSYEQYF. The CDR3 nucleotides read TGCAGTGCTAGAGGGGGGAGCTCCTACGAGCAGTACTTC.

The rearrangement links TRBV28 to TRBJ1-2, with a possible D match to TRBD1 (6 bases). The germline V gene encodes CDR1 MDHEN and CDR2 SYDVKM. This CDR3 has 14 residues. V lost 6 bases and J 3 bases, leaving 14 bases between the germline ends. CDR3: CASRSTTGYYGYTF. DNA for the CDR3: TGTGCCAGCAGATCTACTACAGGGTACTATGGCTACACCTTC.

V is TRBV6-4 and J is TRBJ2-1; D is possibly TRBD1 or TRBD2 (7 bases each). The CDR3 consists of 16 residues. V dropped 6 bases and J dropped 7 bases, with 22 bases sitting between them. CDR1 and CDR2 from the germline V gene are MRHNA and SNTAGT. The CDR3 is CASRARGGEENNEQFF. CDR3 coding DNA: TGTGCCAGCAGGGCCAGGGGGGGCGAGGAGAATAATGAGCAGTTCTTC.

The CDR3 reads CASSLGSGAYEQYF. CDR3 nucleotide sequence: TGTGCCAGCAGTTTGGGTTCAGGGGCGTACGAGCAGTACTTC. The J gene is TRBJ2-7, the V gene TRBV27; maybe TRBD1 (6 bases). The V gene's germline CDR1 is MNHEY and CDR2 SMNVEV (reference sequence). CDR3 length: 14 amino acids. V was trimmed by 3 bases and J by 4 bases, leaving 13 bases between them.

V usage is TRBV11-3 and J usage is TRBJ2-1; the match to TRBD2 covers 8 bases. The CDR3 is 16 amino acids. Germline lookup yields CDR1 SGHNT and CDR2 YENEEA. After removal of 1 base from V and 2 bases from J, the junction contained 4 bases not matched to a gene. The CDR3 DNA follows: TGTGCCAGCAGCTTAGGAGCAGCGGGGGCCTACAATGAGCAGTTCTTC. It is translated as CASSLGAAGAYNEQFF.